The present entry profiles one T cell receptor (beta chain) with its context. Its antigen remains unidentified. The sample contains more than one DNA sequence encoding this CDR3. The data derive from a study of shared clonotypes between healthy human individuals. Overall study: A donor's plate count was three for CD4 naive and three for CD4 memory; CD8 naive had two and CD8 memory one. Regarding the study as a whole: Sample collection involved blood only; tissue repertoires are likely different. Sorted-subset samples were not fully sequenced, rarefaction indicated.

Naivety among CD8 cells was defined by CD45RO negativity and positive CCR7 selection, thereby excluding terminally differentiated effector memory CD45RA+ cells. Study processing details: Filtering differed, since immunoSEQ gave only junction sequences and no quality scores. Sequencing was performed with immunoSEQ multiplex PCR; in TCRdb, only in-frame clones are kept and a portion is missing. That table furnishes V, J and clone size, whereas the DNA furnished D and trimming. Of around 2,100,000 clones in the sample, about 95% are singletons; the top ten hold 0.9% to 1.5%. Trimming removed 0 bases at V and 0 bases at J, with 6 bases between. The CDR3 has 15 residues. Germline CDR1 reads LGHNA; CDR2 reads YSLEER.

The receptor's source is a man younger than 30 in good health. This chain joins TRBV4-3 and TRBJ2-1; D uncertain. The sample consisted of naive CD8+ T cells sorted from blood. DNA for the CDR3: TGCGCCAGCAGCCAAGATGGAAGCTCCTACAATGAGCAGTTCTTC. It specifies CASSQDGSSYNEQFF.